The 18 T cell receptor beta chains given below trace back to one sample, sequenced in a study of blood T cell repertoires in COVID-19. This table comes from immunoSEQ multiplex PCR, and its TCRdb copy is limited to in-frame clones, with some not included. The table records about 320,000 clones, 90% of them present only once. The sample taken for sequencing was PBMCs or T cells enriched from blood (not recorded which). Receptor source: a young woman who had been exposed to COVID-19.

The chain has TRBV6-6 and TRBJ1-4, with D possibly matching TRBD1 (5 bases). Germline V gene sequence: CDR1 MNHNY, CDR2 SVGAGI (reference sequence). This CDR3 has 15 residues. The V end was cut by 5 bases, the J end by 4 bases, with 14 bases between. CDR3 DNA sequence: TGTGCCAGCAGTACGGGGGAGGGGTTTAATGAAAAACTGTTTTTT. This sequence encodes CASSTGEGFNEKLFF.

The V gene is TRBV7-9, the J gene TRBJ1-1; possible D gene TRBD1, 5 bases. The CDR3 sequence is 16 residues long. Looked up from germline, CDR1 is SEHNR and CDR2 is FQNEAQ (reference sequence). V lost 2 bases and J lost 0, with 13 bases in between. The CDR3 DNA reads as TGTGCCAGCAGCTTATTTCTCCGGGGGGTGAACACTGAAGCTTTCTTT. It is translated as CASSLFLRGVNTEAFF.

This CDR3 is CATSRRDLGVAFF. In DNA form, the CDR3 reads TGTGCCACCAGCAGAAGGGACTTAGGGGTAGCTTTCTTT. The genes are TRBV15 and TRBJ1-1; TRBD1 is a possible D gene (5 bases). CDR1 and CDR2 from the germline V gene are LNHNV and YYDKDF (reference sequence). V was shortened by 2 bases and J by 10 bases, with 14 bases between the two germline ends. The CDR3 consists of 13 residues.

This chain uses TRBV6-5 with TRBJ2-1; 8 nucleotides line up with TRBD2. V trimming: 7 bases; J trimming: 6 bases; junction bases outside the gene matches: 11. The CDR3 sequence is 15 residues long. Germline assignment: CDR1 MNHEY and CDR2 SVGAGI. The CDR3 coding sequence is TGTGCCAGCACCGCCTGGCGGGGGGCAATCAATGAGCAGTTCTTC. This gives the protein CASTAWRGAINEQFF.

V gene TRBV3-1 (or the pseudogene TRBV3-2) combines with J gene TRBJ1-3; D call uncertain. The germline V and J ends were trimmed by 1 base and 3 bases, with 19 bases remaining between them. CDR3 size: 18 residues. Germline V gene lookup returns CDR1 LGHDT and CDR2 YNNKEL (reference sequence). The CDR3 reads CASSQVLSASGFGNTIYF. The CDR3 nucleotides are TGTGCCAGCAGCCAAGTTCTTTCGGCCAGCGGCTTTGGAAACACCATATATTTT.

V is TRBV27 and J is TRBJ1-2; TRBD1 aligns across 10 bases. The germline gives CDR1 MNHEY, CDR2 SMNVEV (reference sequence). The CDR3 consists of 17 residues. Trimming took 0 bases from V and 3 from J; bases not matched to a gene: 7. The CDR3 sequence: CASSLSFGTGAYYGYTF. DNA of the CDR3: TGTGCCAGCAGTTTATCCTTCGGGACAGGGGCATACTATGGCTACACCTTC.

The chain has TRBV28 and TRBJ1-2, with TRBD1 matching 7 bases. The germline gives CDR1 MDHEN, CDR2 SYDVKM. Losses at the gene ends were 10 bases for V and 1 base for J; bases not matched to a gene: 12. The CDR3 sequence is 15 residues long. The CDR3 region is CANSRGTDRNYGYTF. The CDR3 nucleotides are TGTGCCAACTCAAGAGGGACAGATCGTAACTATGGCTACACCTTC.

The chain links TRBV14 to TRBJ1-4; D unclear. Germline V gene data show CDR1 as SGHDN and CDR2 as FVKESK. There are 14 residues in the CDR3. V dropped 4 bases and J dropped 4 bases, with 10 bases sitting between them. Written as DNA, the CDR3 is TGTGCCAGCAGCCGTCGGACTAATAATGAAAAACTGTTTTTT. It codes for CASSRRTNNEKLFF. Drawing the rest from reference TRBV14 and TRBJ1-4, the complete variable domain is EAGVTQFPSHSVIEKGQTVTLRCDPISGHDNLYWYRRVMGKEIKFLLHFVKESKQDESGMPNNRFLAERTGGTYSTLKVQPAELEDSGVYFCASSRRTNNEKLFFGSGTQLSVL.

This chain joins TRBV9 and TRBJ2-1, with D tentatively TRBD2 (7 bases). The CDR3 extends over 16 amino acids. V gave up 0 bases and J gave up 4 bases, with 14 bases separating them. Looked up from germline, CDR1 is SGDLS and CDR2 is YYNGEE. DNA for the CDR3: TGTGCCAGCAGCGTAGAACTAGGGGGGGAATACAATGAGCAGTTCTTC. Its translation: CASSVELGGEYNEQFF.

This clone was picked up a small number of times. V and J are TRBV11-2 and TRBJ1-3; unclear D gene. The CDR3 loop spans 12 amino acids. The germline V and J ends were trimmed by 8 bases and 4 bases, with 9 bases remaining between them. Germline loops: CDR1 SGHAT, CDR2 FQNNGV. The CDR3, as DNA: TGTGCCAGCTCCTACCTCGGAAACACCATATATTTT. It yields the protein CASSYLGNTIYF.

The CDR3: CASNLDREDIQYF. The CDR3 nucleotides are TGTGCCAGCAACCTCGACAGGGAGGACATTCAGTACTTC. The chain links TRBV12-3 or TRBV12-4 to TRBJ2-4, with D tentatively TRBD1 (7 bases). The CDR3 contains 13 residues. V dropped 7 bases and J dropped 8 bases, with 15 bases sitting between them.

V gene TRBV5-6 combines with J gene TRBJ2-7; D perhaps matches TRBD2 (6 bases). V lost 0 bases and J lost 2, with 15 bases in between. The CDR3 is made up of 16 amino acids. The germline CDR1 and CDR2 sequences are SGHDT and YYEEEE. The CDR3 DNA reads as TGTGCCAGCAGCTTGGACGCGGGACTTCTCACCTACGAGCAGTACTTC. Amino acids: CASSLDAGLLTYEQYF.

The genes are TRBV7-9 and TRBJ1-2, with 8 bases fitting TRBD1. The germline CDR1 and CDR2 sequences are SEHNR and FQNEAQ (reference sequence). The CDR3 covers 13 residues. Trimming removed 2 bases from V and 6 bases from J; junction bases left unmatched: 2. The CDR3 bases are TGTGCCAGCAGCTTACAGGGGGCCAATGGCTACACCTTC. Amino acid sequence: CASSLQGANGYTF.

This sequence joins TRBV4-3 and TRBJ2-5; D might be TRBD2 (6 bases). Trimming took off 0 bases at V and 4 bases at J, with 18 bases between the two ends. The CDR3 has 17 amino acids. CDR1 is LGHNA, CDR2 YSLEER, per germline. The CDR3 region is CASSQDGGFRRGETQYF. As DNA, the CDR3 is TGCGCCAGCAGCCAAGATGGGGGGTTTAGACGCGGAGAGACCCAGTACTTC.

V is TRBV6-5 and J is TRBJ2-4; tentatively, D is TRBD1 (5 bases). With 8 bases removed from V and 8 bases from J, the gap between germline ends came to 16 bases. The CDR3 has 13 amino acids. Germline V gives CDR1 MNHEY, CDR2 SVGAGI. The CDR3 spells CASLIRVGDIQYF. The CDR3 nucleotides are TGTGCCAGCCTTATCCGGGTAGGGGACATTCAGTACTTC.

This chain uses TRBV19 with TRBJ2-2; 8 bases match TRBD1. CDR1 and CDR2 from the germline V gene are LNHDA and SQIVND (reference sequence). The CDR3 contains 14 residues. Trimming took 8 bases from V and 5 from J; bases not matched to a gene: 7. The CDR3 is CASSRTGWTGELFF. The CDR3 DNA is TGTGCCAGTTCCCGGACAGGGTGGACCGGGGAGCTGTTTTTT.

The genes are TRBV19 and TRBJ2-2, with TRBD1 matching over 9 bases. The CDR3 length is 17 residues. Germline V gene sequence: CDR1 LNHDA, CDR2 SQIVND (reference sequence). Trimming took 6 bases from V and 4 from J; bases not matched to a gene: 12. The CDR3 is CASREDRGTGGTGELFF. CDR3 sequence (DNA): TGTGCCAGTAGAGAGGACAGGGGCACGGGGGGCACCGGGGAGCTGTTTTTT. Full variable domain (missing parts from reference TRBV19 and TRBJ2-2): DGGITQSPKYLFRKEGQNVTLSCEQNLNHDAMYWYRQDPGQGLRLIYYSQIVNDFQKGDIAEGYSVSREKKESFPLTVTSAQKNPTAFYLCASREDRGTGGTGELFFGEGSRLTVL.

V usage is TRBV7-9 and J usage is TRBJ2-7; TRBD1 matches 12 bases. Looked up from germline, CDR1 is SEHNR and CDR2 is FQNEAQ (reference sequence). J gave up 2 bases and V 5 bases, and 4 bases lay outside the gene matches. CDR3 length: 15 amino acids. The CDR3 bases are TGTGCCAGCAGCATGGGACAGGGGGCTACCTACGAGCAGTACTTC. Its translation: CASSMGQGATYEQYF.